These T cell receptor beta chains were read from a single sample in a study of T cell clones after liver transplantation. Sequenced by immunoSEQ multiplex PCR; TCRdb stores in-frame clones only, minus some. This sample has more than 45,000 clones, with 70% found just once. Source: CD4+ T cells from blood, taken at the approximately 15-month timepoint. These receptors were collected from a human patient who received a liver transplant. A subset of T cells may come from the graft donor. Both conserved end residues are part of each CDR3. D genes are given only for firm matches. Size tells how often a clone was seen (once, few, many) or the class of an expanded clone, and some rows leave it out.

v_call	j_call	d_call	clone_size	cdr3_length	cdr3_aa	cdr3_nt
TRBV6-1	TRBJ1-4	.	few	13	CASSGRVGEKLFF	TGTGCCAGCAGTGGCAGGGTGGGTGAAAAACTGTTTTTT
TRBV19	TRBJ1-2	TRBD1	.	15	CASRETGAPNYGYTF	TGTGCCAGTAGGGAAACAGGGGCCCCTAACTATGGCTACACCTTC
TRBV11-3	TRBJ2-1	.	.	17	CASSSFRGDRPYNEQFF	TGTGCCAGCAGCTCATTTCGGGGGGACAGGCCCTACAATGAGCAGTTCTTC
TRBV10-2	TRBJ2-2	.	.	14	CASSDPARAGELFF	TGCGCCAGCAGTGACCCTGCGAGGGCCGGGGAGCTGTTTTTT
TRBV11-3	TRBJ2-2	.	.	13	CASSFLGVGELFF	TGTGCCAGCAGCTTTTTAGGAGTTGGGGAGCTGTTTTTT
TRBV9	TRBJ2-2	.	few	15	CASSVGAQNTGELFF	TGTGCCAGCAGCGTTGGGGCGCAGAACACCGGGGAGCTGTTTTTT
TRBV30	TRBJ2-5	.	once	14	CAWERTGLQETQYF	TGTGCCTGGGAACGGACGGGGCTACAAGAGACCCAGTACTTC
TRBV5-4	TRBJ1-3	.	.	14	CASSLDPGGNTIYF	TGTGCCAGCAGCTTGGATCCGGGGGGAAACACCATATATTTT
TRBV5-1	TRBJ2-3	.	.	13	CASSLVGVDTQYF	TGCGCCAGCAGCTTGGTAGGGGTCGATACGCAGTATTTT
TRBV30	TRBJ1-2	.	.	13	CAWSAGLQHGYTF	TGTGCCTGGAGTGCGGGGTTGCAGCATGGCTACACCTTC
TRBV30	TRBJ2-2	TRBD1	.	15	CAWGGQGENTGELFF	TGTGCCTGGGGGGGACAGGGGGAGAACACCGGGGAGCTGTTTTTT
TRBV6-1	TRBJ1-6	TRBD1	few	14	CASFSGQGNSPLHF	TGTGCCAGCTTTTCCGGACAGGGAAATTCACCCCTCCACTTT
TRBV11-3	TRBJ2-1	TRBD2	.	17	CASSFGLAGAAHNEQFF	TGTGCCAGCAGCTTCGGTCTAGCGGGAGCGGCTCACAATGAGCAGTTCTTC
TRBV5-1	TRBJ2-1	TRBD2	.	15	CASSTLADSYNEQFF	TGCGCCAGCAGCACCCTAGCGGATTCCTACAATGAGCAGTTCTTC
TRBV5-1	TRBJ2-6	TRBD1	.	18	CASSLTGDILSGANVLTF	TGCGCCAGCAGCTTGACAGGGGACATCCTCTCTGGGGCCAACGTCCTGACTTTC
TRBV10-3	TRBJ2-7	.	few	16	CATSRDPAGANYEQYF	TGTGCCACTTCCCGGGATCCAGCAGGGGCTAACTACGAGCAGTACTTC
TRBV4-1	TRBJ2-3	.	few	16	CASSQDEGRLTDTQYF	TGCGCCAGCAGCCAAGACGAGGGGAGACTCACAGATACGCAGTATTTT
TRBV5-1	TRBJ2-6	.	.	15	CASSRTGDGANVLTF	TGCGCCAGCAGCAGGACGGGGGACGGGGCCAACGTCCTGACTTTC
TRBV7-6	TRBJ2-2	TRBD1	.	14	CASSHRDSTGELFF	TGTGCCAGCAGCCACCGGGACAGCACCGGGGAGCTGTTTTTT
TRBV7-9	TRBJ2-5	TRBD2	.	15	CASSLLAGGQETQYF	TGTGCCAGCAGCCTACTAGCGGGGGGGCAAGAGACCCAGTACTTC
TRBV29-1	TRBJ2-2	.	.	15	CSARVGGGLTGELFF	TGCAGCGCCCGTGTAGGGGGGGGGCTCACCGGGGAGCTGTTTTTT
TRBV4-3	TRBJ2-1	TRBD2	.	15	CASSQAEAGGAEQFF	TGCGCCAGCAGCCAAGCCGAAGCGGGGGGTGCTGAGCAGTTCTTC
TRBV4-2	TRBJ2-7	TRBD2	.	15	CASTPSGTSPYEQYF	TGTGCCAGCACTCCCTCCGGGACTAGCCCCTACGAGCAGTACTTC
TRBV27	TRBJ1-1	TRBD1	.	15	CASSFSSTGDTEAFF	TGTGCCAGCAGTTTCTCATCGACAGGGGACACTGAAGCTTTCTTT
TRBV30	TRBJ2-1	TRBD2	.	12	CAGGGMWNEQFF	TGTGCCGGGGGAGGGATGTGGAATGAGCAGTTCTTC
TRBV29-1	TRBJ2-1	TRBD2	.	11	CSVQRGNEQFF	TGCAGCGTCCAGCGGGGTAATGAGCAGTTCTTC
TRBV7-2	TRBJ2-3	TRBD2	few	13	CASSQRERDTQYF	TGTGCCAGCTCGCAGCGGGAGAGAGATACGCAGTATTTT